The 25 T cell receptor beta chains in this list originate from one sample, sequenced in a study of PD-L1 blockade in urothelial cancer. TCRdb's table, derived via immunoSEQ multiplex PCR, lists solely in-frame clones and lacks some. This table has tens of thousands of clones, around 81% appearing once. Noted time point: pretreatment peripheral blood. This specimen was PBMCs, taken around atezolizumab (anti-PD-L1) treatment. These receptor sequences come from a man older than 75 with urothelial cancer.

The chain combines TRBV5-4 with TRBJ2-3, with 10 positions matching TRBD1. The V gene end was trimmed by 5 bases and the J gene end by 6 bases; junction bases not matched to a gene: 9. Germline V CDR1 and CDR2: SGHNT, YYREEE (reference sequence). This CDR3 spans 15 amino acids. The DNA for the CDR3 is TGTGCCAGCAGTCCCTCGACAGGGGGCCTGGATACGCAGTATTTT. Residues: CASSPSTGGLDTQYF.

In this sample, this clone turned up a few times. The chain links TRBV19 to TRBJ2-7, with D possibly matching TRBD1 (6 bases). This CDR3 comprises 13 residues. Germline CDR1 reads LNHDA; CDR2 reads SQIVND (reference sequence). Trimming stripped 10 bases from V and 4 bases from J, with 17 bases between. DNA for the CDR3: TGTGCCACGAGATCTAACAGGGATTACGAGCAGTACTTC. It encodes CATRSNRDYEQYF.

The sample holds one count of this clone. The genes are TRBV5-4 and TRBJ2-7; TRBD1 is a possible D gene (7 bases). Trimming stripped 4 bases from V and 4 bases from J, with 15 bases between. CDR1 SGHNT and CDR2 YYREEE come from the germline V gene (reference sequence). The CDR3 consists of 14 residues. The DNA for the CDR3 is TGTGCCAGCAGCACTTCGACAGGGAGGTACGAGCAGTACTTC. As protein: CASSTSTGRYEQYF.

The CDR3 DNA sequence: TGTGCCAGTAGTATATCGACTATCACAGATACGCAGTATTTT. Amino acid sequence: CASSISTITDTQYF. The chain is built from TRBV19 and TRBJ2-3; perhaps TRBD2 as D (5 bases). V lost 2 bases, J lost 2 bases, and 8 bases lay in between. Germline V gene sequence: CDR1 LNHDA, CDR2 SQIVND (reference sequence). The CDR3 has 14 residues.

Points on this clone: Sequence at one end of the junction differs from germline and may be a read error. The gene calls are TRBV7-2 and TRBJ2-1, with D possibly TRBD2 on 6 matching bases. The CDR3 has 12 amino acids. Germline CDR1 and CDR2: SGHTA and FQGNSA. The CDR3 reads CASRLGGREQFF. CDR3 coding DNA: TGTGCCAGCAGGTTAGGAGGGCGTGAGCAGTTCTTC. The whole variable domain, filled in from reference TRBV7-2 and TRBJ2-1, reads GAGVSQSPSNKVTEKGKDVELRCDPISGHTALYWYRQSLGQGLEFLIYFQGNSAPDKSGLPSDRFSAERTGGSVSTLTIQRTQQEDSAVYLCASRLGGREQFFGPGTRLTVL.

This clone has a single count. This sequence joins TRBV7-2 and TRBJ2-7; D perhaps matches TRBD1 (5 bases). The germline V gene encodes CDR1 SGHTA and CDR2 FQGNSA. V was pared by 1 base and J by 5 bases, with 15 bases between. CDR3 length: 15 amino acids. CDR3 in amino acids: CASSLGLGRVNEQYF. DNA of the CDR3: TGTGCCAGCAGCTTAGGATTGGGCAGGGTGAACGAGCAGTACTTC.

A word on this clone: This may arise from a read error, as a much more abundant clone is one base away. The chain recombines TRBV11-2 with TRBJ1-1; D call uncertain. Germline-derived CDR1 and CDR2 are SGHAT and FQNNGV. V was shortened by 2 bases and J by 1 base, with 5 bases between the two germline ends. The CDR3 totals 13 residues. This chain's CDR3 is CASSLQENTEAFF. DNA of the CDR3: TGTGCCAGCAGCTTACAGGAGAACACTGAAGCTTTCTTT.

The CDR3 is CASSLRGFEKLFF. The DNA for the CDR3 is TGTGCCAGCAGTTTAAGGGGGTTTGAAAAACTGTTTTTT. This sequence joins TRBV27 and TRBJ1-4; TRBD1 might be the D (6 bases). V lost 2 bases and J 7 bases, leaving 8 bases between the germline ends. Germline CDR1 and CDR2: MNHEY and SMNVEV (reference sequence). CDR3 length: 13 residues.

The chain joins TRBV5-1 to TRBJ2-6, with D perhaps matching TRBD2 (5 bases). Germline CDR1 is SGHRS and CDR2 is YFSETQ. The CDR3 consists of 14 residues. V was cut by 4 bases and J by 2 bases, with 7 bases left in between. The CDR3 is CASSVSAGANVLTF. The CDR3 DNA is TGCGCCAGCAGCGTTAGCGCTGGGGCCAACGTCCTGACTTTC.

The chain joins TRBV7-2 to TRBJ2-7, with 9 bases aligning to TRBD1. The germline gives CDR1 SGHTA, CDR2 FQGNSA. The CDR3 consists of 15 residues. J gave up 0 bases and V 7 bases, and 7 bases lay outside the gene matches. The CDR3 nucleotides are TGTGCCAGCACTCTCGGACAGGGGCTCTCCTACGAGCAGTACTTC. Its protein is CASTLGQGLSYEQYF.

The chain combines TRBV10-2 with TRBJ2-3; 12 bases are shared with TRBD2. CDR1 and CDR2 from the germline V gene are WSHSY and SAAADI. J gave up 3 bases and V 7 bases, and 2 bases lay outside the gene matches. This CDR3 region has 14 residues. The CDR3 region has the DNA TGCGCCAGCAACCTAGCGGGAGGGACAGATACGCAGTATTTT. This encodes CASNLAGGTDTQYF.

This chain links TRBV7-2 with TRBJ2-2; 13 bases agree with TRBD2. With 6 bases clipped from V and 7 bases from J, the junction kept 8 bases outside the gene matches. This CDR3 region has 16 residues. Per germline, CDR1 SGHTA and CDR2 FQGNSA. The CDR3, as DNA: TGTGCCAGCAGGCCAGCTGGACTAGCGGGAGTCGGGGAGCTGTTTTTT. This sequence encodes CASRPAGLAGVGELFF. Based on the CDR3 plus reference TRBV7-2 and TRBJ2-2, the full variable domain is GAGVSQSPSNKVTEKGKDVELRCDPISGHTALYWYRQSLGQGLEFLIYFQGNSAPDKSGLPSDRFSAERTGGSVSTLTIQRTQQEDSAVYLCASRPAGLAGVGELFFGEGSRLTVL.

J is TRBJ2-7 and V is TRBV27, with 11 positions matching TRBD2. The trim removed 7 bases at V and 0 bases at J, leaving 5 bases unmatched. This CDR3 is 15 amino acids long. In germline, CDR1 is MNHEY, CDR2 SMNVEV (reference sequence). CDR3 in amino acids: CASNKGTSGSYEQYF. CDR3 sequence (DNA): TGTGCCAGCAACAAAGGGACTAGCGGCTCCTACGAGCAGTACTTC.

This clone has just a few counts. An end of the junction does not agree with germline; a read error may underlie this. The rearrangement joins TRBV6-1 to TRBJ2-3; 8 bases agree with TRBD1. This CDR3 has 15 amino acids. CDR1 and CDR2 from the germline V gene are MNHNS and SASEGT. In DNA form, the CDR3 reads TGTGCCAGCAGAGAAGGACAGGGAAGCACAGATACGCAGTATTTT. This encodes CASREGQGSTDTQYF.

The chain couples TRBV5-1 to TRBJ1-4; D is possibly TRBD1 (6 bases). The CDR3 loop spans 16 amino acids. Germline lookup yields CDR1 SGHRS and CDR2 YFSETQ. Trimming removed 0 bases at V and 8 bases at J, with 17 bases between. The CDR3, as DNA: TGCGCCAGCAGCTTGGGGAGCAGGGGCGGTGGGGAAAAACTGTTTTTT. Protein: CASSLGSRGGGEKLFF.

The chain uses TRBV7-9 and TRBJ2-3; 10 bases align to TRBD2. Per germline, CDR1 SEHNR and CDR2 FQNEAQ (reference sequence). V lost 7 bases, J lost 2 bases, and 6 bases stayed unmatched. This CDR3 has 15 residues. The CDR3 here is CASTLSGRDTDTQYF. The CDR3 coding sequence is TGTGCCAGCACCTTGAGCGGGAGGGACACAGATACGCAGTATTTT. Variable domain in full (rest from reference TRBV7-9 and TRBJ2-3): DTGVSQNPRHKITKRGQNVTFRCDPISEHNRLYWYRQTLGQGPEFLTYFQNEAQLEKSRLLSDRFSAERPKGSFSTLEIQRTEQGDSAMYLCASTLSGRDTDTQYFGPGTRLTVL.

The V call is TRBV27, the J call TRBJ1-5, with D perhaps matching TRBD1 (5 bases). Germline values: CDR1 MNHEY, CDR2 SMNVEV (reference sequence). Trimming removed 0 bases at V and 3 bases at J, with 9 bases between. The CDR3 sequence is 15 residues long. The CDR3 protein is CASSLSGHFNQPQHF. In nucleotides, the CDR3 is TGTGCCAGCAGTTTATCAGGACATTTCAATCAGCCCCAGCATTTT.

The rearrangement uses TRBV18 and TRBJ2-3; D perhaps matches TRBD1 (6 bases). The V and J ends lost 3 bases and 6 bases respectively, with 10 bases between them. CDR1 and CDR2 from the germline V gene are KGHSH and LQKENI. This CDR3 region has 13 residues. The CDR3 spells CASSPDSSDTQYF. CDR3 DNA: TGTGCCAGCTCACCGGACAGTTCGGATACGCAGTATTTT.

This clone was counted a few times. The V call is TRBV27, the J call TRBJ2-6; TRBD1 agrees at 7 bases. The germline V gene encodes CDR1 MNHEY and CDR2 SMNVEV (reference sequence). The CDR3 has 16 residues. V dropped 6 bases and J dropped 0; count of bases not matched to a gene: 5. CDR3 in DNA: TGTGCCAGCAGCCCGGACAGGAGCTCTGGGGCCAACGTCCTGACTTTC. Encoded protein: CASSPDRSSGANVLTF.

The chain recombines TRBV4-1 with TRBJ2-5; no firm D call. CDR3 length: 13 residues. Germline loops: CDR1 MGHRA, CDR2 YSYEKL. V lost 4 bases to trimming and J lost 4 bases, with 10 bases between them. The CDR3 region is CASSLLRSETQYF. The DNA for the CDR3 is TGCGCCAGCAGCCTGCTACGGTCAGAGACCCAGTACTTC.

The chain has TRBV29-1 and TRBJ2-1; maybe TRBD2 (6 bases). The length of the CDR3 is 13 residues. V dropped 3 bases and J dropped 8 bases, with 14 bases sitting between them. Germline V gene lookup returns CDR1 SQVTM and CDR2 ANQGSEA. The CDR3 loop is CSVERRWGDEQFF. The DNA for the CDR3 is TGCAGCGTTGAGAGGCGTTGGGGGGATGAGCAGTTCTTC.

The rearrangement uses TRBV19 and TRBJ2-6, with 7 bases fitting TRBD1. V was pared by 6 bases and J by 2 bases, with 10 bases of the junction left unmatched. This CDR3 is 17 amino acids long. The germline V gene has CDR1 LNHDA and CDR2 SQIVND (reference sequence). In DNA form, the CDR3 reads TGTGCCAGTAGCACCCCCACCCAGGGGGCTGGGGCCAACGTCCTGACTTTC. The encoded protein is CASSTPTQGAGANVLTF.

This clone is a singleton in its sample. This chain joins TRBV5-5 and TRBJ1-2; 7 nucleotides match TRBD1. After removal of 3 bases from V and 2 bases from J, the junction contained 4 bases not matched to a gene. The CDR3 is 14 amino acids. The germline gives CDR1 SGHKS, CDR2 YYEKEE (reference sequence). The CDR3 protein is CASSSQGGNYGYTF. The CDR3 DNA sequence: TGTGCCAGCAGCTCTCAGGGGGGAAACTATGGCTACACCTTC.

V usage is TRBV29-1 and J usage is TRBJ2-5, with a weak D call TRBD2 (7 bases). CDR1 is SQVTM and CDR2 is ANQGSEA in the germline V gene. V was cut by 1 base and J by 6 bases, with 27 bases left in between. This CDR3 spans 18 amino acids. The DNA of the CDR3 is TGCAGCGTTGAAGTTCGTATTAGGAGGGGGGGCGCTGAGAAGACCCAGTACTTC. It specifies CSVEVRIRRGGAEKTQYF.

This chain connects TRBV29-1 to TRBJ2-5, with D perhaps matching TRBD2 (5 bases). From germline, CDR1 is SQVTM and CDR2 ANQGSEA. CDR3 size: 12 residues. Trimming removed 6 bases from V and 5 bases from J, with 13 bases in between. The CDR3 DNA reads TGCAGCGTGGGAGTGGCTGGGGAGACCCAGTACTTC. Its protein is CSVGVAGETQYF.